The 30 T cell receptor beta chains listed next were all sequenced from one sample in a study of brain T cells in children with intractable seizures. Repertoires were generated with immunoSEQ multiplex PCR, while TCRdb's copy carries only in-frame clones and drops some. Of 50,000 to 75,000 clones listed, roughly 95% are singletons. This material consisted of peripheral blood, taken at surgery. These TCRs come from a boy less than two years old with focal cortical dysplasia and intractable seizures.

J is TRBJ1-2 and V is TRBV2, with a weak D call TRBD1 (5 bases). Germline assignment: CDR1 SNHLY and CDR2 FYNNEI. Trimming pared 6 bases from V and 2 bases from J, leaving 16 bases between. The CDR3 runs 15 residues. The CDR3 nucleotides are TGTGCCAGCAGGATAAGGGGAGTTATCAACTATGGCTACACCTTC. As protein: CASRIRGVINYGYTF.

This chain connects TRBV5-1 to TRBJ1-6; D is possibly TRBD1 (5 bases). Trimming left V 3 bases short and J 0 bases short, with 10 bases between. This CDR3 has 16 residues. CDR1 is SGHRS, CDR2 YFSETQ, per germline. The DNA for the CDR3 is TGCGCCAGCAGCTCCGGGACGGGCTCCTATAATTCACCCCTCCACTTT. This encodes CASSSGTGSYNSPLHF.

The V and J genes are TRBV6-2 or TRBV6-3 and TRBJ2-3, with 12 positions matching TRBD2. This CDR3 contains 18 residues. CDR1 is MNHEY, CDR2 SVGEGT, per germline. J gave up 2 bases and V 2 bases, and 8 bases lay outside the gene matches. CDR3 bases: TGTGCCAGCAGTTACCGGACACGACTAGCGGGGGACACAGATACGCAGTATTTT. This codes for CASSYRTRLAGDTDTQYF.

The rearrangement joins TRBV27 to TRBJ1-2; 9 bases are shared with TRBD1. From germline, CDR1 is MNHEY and CDR2 SMNVEV (reference sequence). The CDR3 length is 12 residues. J lost 11 bases, V lost 3 bases, and 4 bases had no gene match. The CDR3 sequence is CASSFPGQGYTF. CDR3 bases: TGTGCCAGCAGTTTCCCGGGACAGGGTTACACCTTC.

The V gene is TRBV19, the J gene TRBJ1-2, with D possibly matching TRBD1 (5 bases). Trimming cost V 3 bases and J 0 bases, with 5 bases left between them. Germline-derived CDR1 and CDR2 are LNHDA and SQIVND (reference sequence). This CDR3 comprises 13 residues. CDR3 DNA: TGTGCCAGTAGTATGGACACTAACTATGGCTACACCTTC. This translates into CASSMDTNYGYTF. The entire variable domain, with the rest obtained from reference TRBV19 and TRBJ1-2, is as follows: DGGITQSPKYLFRKEGQNVTLSCEQNLNHDAMYWYRQDPGQGLRLIYYSQIVNDFQKGDIAEGYSVSREKKESFPLTVTSAQKNPTAFYLCASSMDTNYGYTFGSGTRLTVV.

This clone was found once. The J gene is TRBJ2-5, the V gene TRBV27, with D uncertain. This CDR3 region has 13 residues. Germline values: CDR1 MNHEY, CDR2 SMNVEV (reference sequence). Trimming removed 5 bases at V and 5 bases at J, with 12 bases between. CDR3 coding DNA: TGTGCCAGCAGTCCCGCGTTGTGGGAGACCCAGTACTTC. This translates into CASSPALWETQYF.

This clone occurred once. The rearrangement uses TRBV7-2 and TRBJ1-4; 8 positions agree with TRBD1. This CDR3 region has 19 residues. Germline V gives CDR1 SGHTA, CDR2 FQGNSA. The trim removed 0 bases at V and 5 bases at J, leaving 14 bases unmatched. CDR3 bases: TGTGCCAGCAGCTTAGCACCCGGGACAGGCAATGCGGGGAATGAAAAACTGTTTTTT. It encodes CASSLAPGTGNAGNEKLFF.

The chain uses TRBV6-5 and TRBJ2-5, with TRBD2 as a possible D gene (5 bases). Trimming left V 7 bases short and J 0 bases short, with 12 bases between. This CDR3 spans 14 amino acids. Germline CDR1 MNHEY, CDR2 SVGAGI. The CDR3 DNA is TGTGCCAGCAAGGAGGTCGGGTACCAAGAGACCCAGTACTTC. It specifies CASKEVGYQETQYF.

The rearrangement links TRBV2 to TRBJ1-2; 9 bases are a match to TRBD1. Germline V CDR1 and CDR2: SNHLY, FYNNEI. The trim removed 4 bases at V and 5 bases at J, leaving 11 bases unmatched. This CDR3 comprises 16 residues. CDR3 residues: CASSGRQGVGLYGYTF. CDR3 DNA: TGTGCCAGCAGTGGTCGACAGGGGGTGGGATTATATGGCTACACCTTC.

The chain has TRBV3-1 (or the pseudogene TRBV3-2) and TRBJ2-3; 8 bases are a match to TRBD2. Trimming cost V 0 bases and J 2 bases; bases outside gene matches: 4. Germline values: CDR1 LGHDT, CDR2 YNNKEL (reference sequence). The length of the CDR3 is 16 residues. CDR3 sequence reads: CASSQEAGGATDTQYF. For the CDR3, the DNA is TGTGCCAGCAGCCAAGAGGCCGGGGGGGCCACAGATACGCAGTATTTT.

The chain joins TRBV6-5 to TRBJ1-5; D ambiguous. The CDR3 runs 15 residues. Germline lookup yields CDR1 MNHEY and CDR2 SVGAGI. Trimming took 7 bases from V and 6 from J, leaving 19 bases between them. CDR3 nucleotides: TGTGCCAGCAATTCAGGTTGGCGGTTCGTTCAGCCCCAGCATTTT. Protein sequence: CASNSGWRFVQPQHF.

The chain recombines TRBV2 with TRBJ1-2; maybe TRBD1 (6 bases). CDR1 and CDR2 from the germline V gene are SNHLY and FYNNEI. CDR3 length equals 13 residues. Trimming cost V 3 bases and J 8 bases, with 13 bases left between them. CDR3: CASSDGQRLGYTF. CDR3 DNA: TGTGCCAGCAGTGACGGACAGAGGTTGGGCTACACCTTC.

The V call is TRBV5-4, the J call TRBJ2-5; D is unclear. Per germline, CDR1 SGHNT and CDR2 YYREEE (reference sequence). This CDR3 has 12 residues. Trimming shortened V by 1 base and J by 5 bases, and 6 bases separated the two germline ends. The CDR3 region is CASSLLGETQYF. The DNA for the CDR3 is TGTGCCAGCAGCTTGTTAGGTGAGACCCAGTACTTC.

The table lists this clone with a count of one. V gene TRBV27 combines with J gene TRBJ1-4, with 7 nucleotides matching TRBD1. V shed 5 bases, J shed 5 bases, and the junction held 5 bases outside the gene matches. Germline CDR1 is MNHEY and CDR2 is SMNVEV (reference sequence). The CDR3 covers 14 residues. CDR3 region: CASSLGQTNEKLFF. DNA for the CDR3: TGTGCCAGCAGTCTGGGACAGACAAATGAAAAACTGTTTTTT.

This chain links TRBV6-5 with TRBJ2-3; 7 nucleotides agree with TRBD2. The CDR3 has 13 residues. V was clipped by 6 bases and J by 5 bases; unmatched bases: 5. The germline CDR1 and CDR2 sequences are MNHEY and SVGAGI. The CDR3 loop is CASRKAGEDTQYF. The DNA for the CDR3 is TGTGCCAGCAGAAAGGCGGGGGAAGATACGCAGTATTTT.

The sample holds a few counts of this clone. This chain uses TRBV2 with TRBJ1-2; the D gene is possibly TRBD1 (6 bases). Germline lookup yields CDR1 SNHLY and CDR2 FYNNEI. This CDR3 is 15 amino acids long. Trimming left V 7 bases short and J 6 bases short, with 21 bases between. CDR3 in amino acids: CASTWGQLPVDGYTF. CDR3 sequence (DNA): TGTGCCAGCACGTGGGGACAACTCCCGGTGGATGGCTACACCTTC.

The CDR3 DNA reads as TGTGCCAGCAGTTTTTCGGCGGGAGAGACCCAGTACTTC. This encodes CASSFSAGETQYF. This chain links TRBV28 with TRBJ2-5; possibly TRBD2 for D (5 bases). This CDR3 region has 13 residues. V was clipped by 3 bases and J by 4 bases, with 9 bases between them. CDR1 and CDR2 (germline): MDHEN, SYDVKM.

This clone was counted between two and nine times. The rearrangement uses TRBV6-6 and TRBJ1-5; TRBD1 might be the D (5 bases). The germline CDR1 and CDR2 sequences are MNHNY and SVGAGI (reference sequence). V was cut by 6 bases and J by 0 bases, with 9 bases left in between. CDR3 length equals 14 residues. The CDR3 sequence is CASSTTGSNQPQHF. The CDR3, as DNA: TGTGCCAGCAGCACAACAGGTAGCAATCAGCCCCAGCATTTT.

J is TRBJ2-5 and V is TRBV21-1. TRBV21-1 is shown as a pseudogene. The CDR3 contains 14 residues. In DNA form, the CDR3 reads TGTGCCAGCAGCAAGGGAACAGACCAAGAGACCCAGTACTTC. Its protein is CASSKGTDQETQYF.

This chain joins TRBV27 and TRBJ2-7; 7 nucleotides agree with TRBD2. V lost 2 bases to trimming and J lost 3 bases; unmatched junction nucleotides: 4. In germline, CDR1 is MNHEY, CDR2 SMNVEV (reference sequence). This CDR3 contains 14 residues. CDR3 sequence (DNA): TGTGCCAGCAGTTTAAGTGGCGGGGGCTACGAGCAGTACTTC. Protein: CASSLSGGGYEQYF.

The V gene is TRBV2, the J gene TRBJ2-2; D is undetermined. The V and J ends lost 6 bases and 2 bases respectively, with 4 bases between them. CDR1 is SNHLY, CDR2 FYNNEI, per germline. The CDR3 is 12 amino acids. The CDR3 DNA reads TGTGCCAGCAGACCAAACACCGGGGAGCTGTTTTTT. This sequence encodes CASRPNTGELFF.

This clone was recorded only once. This chain joins TRBV15 and TRBJ1-1, with D perhaps matching TRBD1 (5 bases). CDR3 size: 14 residues. From germline, CDR1 is LNHNV and CDR2 YYDKDF (reference sequence). V shed 3 bases and J shed 1 base, with 9 bases lying between them. Here the CDR3 reads CATSRSQGNTEAFF. The CDR3 DNA sequence: TGTGCCACCAGCAGGAGCCAGGGGAACACTGAAGCTTTCTTT.

The J gene is TRBJ2-7, the V gene TRBV19; no definite D call. The CDR3 totals 13 residues. Trimming took 2 bases from V and 3 from J, leaving 8 bases between them. The germline gives CDR1 LNHDA, CDR2 SQIVND (reference sequence). CDR3 sequence (DNA): TGTGCCAGTAGTATAAGGGTGGGCTACGAGCAGTACTTC. Its translation is CASSIRVGYEQYF.

V is TRBV10-3 and J is TRBJ2-7; 8 bases are a match to TRBD2. Germline V gene sequence: CDR1 ENHRY, CDR2 SYGVKD. There are 15 residues in the CDR3. Trimming cost V 0 bases and J 7 bases; bases outside gene matches: 8. The CDR3 DNA is TGTGCCATCAGTGAGTCAGCAGCGGGAGCAAGGGAGCAGTACTTC. This codes for CAISESAAGAREQYF.

The chain has TRBV6-5 and TRBJ2-7, with TRBD1 as a possible D gene (5 bases). This CDR3 region has 15 residues. V was cut by 4 bases and J by 2 bases, with 15 bases left in between. CDR1 is MNHEY, CDR2 SVGAGI, per germline. CDR3 amino acids: CASSLTGVSTYEQYF. CDR3 nucleotides: TGTGCCAGCAGTTTAACAGGTGTTTCCACCTACGAGCAGTACTTC.

This chain joins TRBV5-1 and TRBJ1-1; D unresolved. The germline V gene encodes CDR1 SGHRS and CDR2 YFSETQ. V lost 4 bases and J lost 4, with 20 bases in between. The CDR3 covers 16 residues. The CDR3 DNA sequence: TGCGCCAGCAGCCCGACCCGAACCACCGCCGCCACTGAAGCTTTCTTT. This encodes CASSPTRTTAATEAFF.

The chain links TRBV4-1 to TRBJ1-5; 7 bases map to TRBD1. J lost 4 bases, V lost 4 bases, and 4 bases had no gene match. CDR1 and CDR2 from the germline V gene are MGHRA and YSYEKL. CDR3 length equals 14 residues. The CDR3 here is CASSPRQGNQPQHF. In DNA, the CDR3 is TGCGCCAGCAGCCCCCGACAGGGAAATCAGCCCCAGCATTTT.

The V call is TRBV20-1, the J call TRBJ2-1, with D uncertain. Germline V gene lookup returns CDR1 DFQATT and CDR2 SNEGSKA (reference sequence). Trimming took off 6 bases at V and 6 bases at J, with 9 bases between the two ends. This CDR3 is 11 amino acids long. The CDR3 spells CSATLGNEQFF. CDR3 bases: TGCAGTGCCACTTTGGGCAATGAGCAGTTCTTC.

This sequence joins TRBV25-1 and TRBJ1-2; D call uncertain. The CDR3 covers 12 residues. The ends were cut back, 3 bases at V and 8 bases at J, with 10 bases in the middle. In germline, CDR1 is MGHDK, CDR2 SYGVNS. For the CDR3, the DNA is TGTGCCAGCAGTGACACAGTTGGCGGCTACACCTTC. This encodes CASSDTVGGYTF.

The chain uses TRBV27 and TRBJ2-7, with 7 positions matching TRBD1. The CDR3 is 15 amino acids. V lost 4 bases and J lost 2; bases outside the gene matches: 8. CDR1 is MNHEY and CDR2 is SMNVEV in the germline V gene (reference sequence). In DNA, the CDR3 is TGTGCCAGCAGTTCGACAGGGCCCCTGGCCTACGAGCAGTACTTC. It yields the protein CASSSTGPLAYEQYF.